The 18 T cell receptor beta chains below come from one sample, sequenced in a study of blood T cell repertoires in COVID-19. Profiling relied on immunoSEQ multiplex PCR, and the TCRdb table lists in-frame clones only, not all of them. This sample has around 99,000 clones, with 79% found just once. The sample was peripheral blood. These receptors came from a woman of 80 years or more with active or convalescent COVID-19.

The CDR3: CASSLRQSAEAFF. Here the CDR3 DNA reads TGTGCCAGCAGCCTTAGACAGAGCGCTGAAGCTTTCTTT. The rearrangement joins TRBV14 to TRBJ1-1, with D perhaps matching TRBD1 (5 bases). Germline-derived CDR1 and CDR2 are SGHDN and FVKESK. CDR3 length: 13 residues. V was shortened by 4 bases and J by 6 bases, with 12 bases between the two germline ends.

The rearrangement links TRBV5-5 to TRBJ1-1, with D perhaps TRBD1 (6 bases). V was cut by 0 bases and J by 1 base, with 10 bases left in between. Germline values: CDR1 SGHKS, CDR2 YYEKEE (reference sequence). The CDR3 extends over 15 amino acids. The CDR3 is CASSLASTGNTEAFF. CDR3 coding DNA: TGTGCCAGCAGCTTGGCTTCGACAGGGAACACTGAAGCTTTCTTT.

V gene TRBV19 combines with J gene TRBJ1-2, with D tentatively TRBD1 (5 bases). The CDR3 runs to 14 residues. Germline loops: CDR1 LNHDA, CDR2 SQIVND (reference sequence). V gave up 6 bases and J gave up 2 bases, with 13 bases separating them. CDR3 DNA: TGTGCCAGTAGAGGCCCCGCAGGGAACTATGGCTACACCTTC. Translated, it gives CASRGPAGNYGYTF.

Comment on this clone: The junction departs from the called germline gene at one end, perhaps through a read error. V and J are TRBV5-1 and TRBJ1-3; maybe TRBD1 (5 bases). The length of the CDR3 is 16 residues. Germline values: CDR1 SGHRS, CDR2 YFSETQ. The CDR3 nucleotides are TGTGCCAGCAGCCCGGGTGGAGGGGACTCTGGAAACACCATATATTTT. It yields the protein CASSPGGGDSGNTIYF. The variable domain in full, completed from reference TRBV5-1 and TRBJ1-3, reads KAGVTQTPRYLIKTRGQQVTLSCSPISGHRSVSWYQQTPGQGLQFLFEYFSETQRNKGNFPGRFSGRQFSNSRSEMNVSTLELGDSALYLCASSPGGGDSGNTIYFGEGSWLTVV.

This CDR3 reads CATLMRGVKGSSGMGEQFF. In nucleotides, the CDR3 is TGTGCCACGCTGATGAGGGGCGTTAAGGGCTCTAGCGGGATGGGTGAGCAGTTCTTC. The chain employs TRBV19 and TRBJ2-1, with 9 bases aligning to TRBD2. The germline gives CDR1 LNHDA, CDR2 SQIVND (reference sequence). The V segment lost 10 bases and the J segment 9 bases; nucleotides outside the gene matches: 28. This CDR3 is 19 amino acids long. The variable domain in full, with the rest retrieved from reference TRBV19 and TRBJ2-1, is DGGITQSPKYLFRKEGQNVTLSCEQNLNHDAMYWYRQDPGQGLRLIYYSQIVNDFQKGDIAEGYSVSREKKESFPLTVTSAQKNPTAFYLCATLMRGVKGSSGMGEQFFGPGTRLTVL.

This clone turned up a few times. The chain couples TRBV2 to TRBJ1-5; 7 bases align to TRBD1. Trimming at V came to 6 bases and at J to 7 bases, leaving 6 bases not matched to a gene. The CDR3 contains 13 residues. Germline CDR1 and CDR2: SNHLY and FYNNEI. CDR3 nucleotides: TGTGCCAGCAGGGGACAGTTTAACCAGCCCCAGCATTTT. Its translation: CASRGQFNQPQHF.

The V call is TRBV19, the J call TRBJ2-7, with D perhaps matching TRBD2 (5 bases). This CDR3 comprises 12 residues. The germline V and J ends were trimmed by 5 bases and 4 bases, with 9 bases remaining between them. Germline CDR1 is LNHDA and CDR2 is SQIVND (reference sequence). CDR3 sequence (DNA): TGTGCCAGTAGTGCCCGAGGGTACGAGCAGTACTTC. It specifies CASSARGYEQYF.

DNA of the CDR3: TGTGCCAGCAGTTACGGTGGAGGGGATACGCAGTATTTT. It is translated as CASSYGGGDTQYF. The chain has TRBV28 and TRBJ2-3, with D possibly TRBD2 on 6 matching bases. V was pared by 4 bases and J by 6 bases, with 11 bases between. CDR1 MDHEN and CDR2 SYDVKM come from the germline V gene. The CDR3 is 13 residues long.

The chain is built from TRBV5-4 and TRBJ1-4; 10 nucleotides line up with TRBD1. CDR1 SGHNT and CDR2 YYREEE come from the germline V gene (reference sequence). This CDR3 comprises 15 residues. Trimming cost V 5 bases and J 6 bases; bases outside gene matches: 7. The CDR3 here is CASSLKTGGHEKLFF. Written as DNA, the CDR3 is TGTGCCAGCAGTCTCAAGACAGGGGGCCATGAAAAACTGTTTTTT.

With respect to this clone: The junction departs from germline at one end; a sequencing error may be responsible. Other DNA sequences of this sample code for an identical CDR3. This chain joins TRBV5-1 and TRBJ1-6; D is uncertain. The CDR3 runs to 13 residues. CDR1 and CDR2 (germline): SGHRS, YFSETQ. The CDR3 DNA sequence: TGTGCCAGCAGCTTAAAGAGCGATTCACCCCTCCACTTT. Translated: CASSLKSDSPLHF.

The rearrangement links TRBV18 to TRBJ2-7; D might be TRBD1 (6 bases). In germline, CDR1 is KGHSH, CDR2 LQKENI. V was trimmed by 5 bases and J by 1 base, leaving 18 bases between them. The CDR3 consists of 16 residues. The CDR3, as DNA: TGTGCCAGCTCATCTACGATCAGGGGAAATTCCTACGAGCAGTACTTC. Its translation is CASSSTIRGNSYEQYF.

Only one count was recorded for this clone. This chain uses TRBV24-1 with TRBJ2-1, with 10 positions matching TRBD2. The CDR3 has 15 residues. Germline V gives CDR1 KGHDR, CDR2 SFDVKD. The V gene end was trimmed by 3 bases and the J gene end by 9 bases; junction bases not matched to a gene: 7. This CDR3 reads CATSDPSGRAGEQFF. CDR3 bases: TGTGCCACCAGTGATCCGAGCGGGAGGGCCGGTGAGCAGTTCTTC.

The genes are TRBV23-1 and TRBJ1-3; no clear D. TRBV23-1 is an ORF; its function is uncertain. The CDR3 spans 16 residues. V was clipped by 2 bases and J by 0 bases, with 11 bases between them. The DNA for the CDR3 is TGCGCCAGCAGTCAACATTTCGCGTGCTCTGGAAACACCATATATTTT. Translating it yields CASSQHFACSGNTIYF.

The CDR3 region is CAWSIQTGTNQPQHF. As DNA, the CDR3 is TGTGCCTGGAGTATCCAGACAGGCACAAATCAGCCCCAGCATTTT. J is TRBJ1-5 and V is TRBV30, with D tentatively TRBD1 (6 bases). V lost 2 bases to trimming and J lost 4 bases, with 15 bases between them. This CDR3 has 15 amino acids. Germline CDR1 and CDR2: GTSNPN and SVGIG (reference sequence).

This clone was picked up a small number of times. J is TRBJ1-5 and V is TRBV2; a weak D match, TRBD1 (6 bases). Germline V gene lookup returns CDR1 SNHLY and CDR2 FYNNEI. The ends were cut back, 4 bases at V and 10 bases at J, with 20 bases in the middle. CDR3 length: 15 amino acids. The CDR3 DNA follows: TGTGCCAGCAGTGTGGTTCGGACAGCCAAATCTCCCCAGCATTTT. Translated: CASSVVRTAKSPQHF.

The chain uses TRBV19 and TRBJ2-2, with D perhaps TRBD2 (6 bases). This CDR3 spans 16 amino acids. Trimming took off 4 bases at V and 5 bases at J, with 17 bases between the two ends. Germline lookup yields CDR1 LNHDA and CDR2 SQIVND (reference sequence). CDR3 loop: CASSRSMGTSTGELFF. The CDR3 DNA sequence: TGTGCCAGTAGTAGAAGTATGGGGACTTCGACCGGGGAGCTGTTTTTT.

J is TRBJ2-1 and V is TRBV27; 8 nucleotides line up with TRBD1. V lost 8 bases, J lost 9 bases, and 12 bases stayed unmatched. The CDR3 loop spans 14 amino acids. Per germline, CDR1 MNHEY and CDR2 SMNVEV (reference sequence). The CDR3, as DNA: TGTGCCAGCTCGAGCCTCGAACAGGGGGTTGAGCAGTTCTTC. Its protein is CASSSLEQGVEQFF.

The genes are TRBV5-1 and TRBJ2-7, with TRBD2 identical over 8 bases. The CDR3 is made up of 15 amino acids. After removal of 3 bases from V and 2 bases from J, the junction contained 7 bases not matched to a gene. Germline V gene data show CDR1 as SGHRS and CDR2 as YFSETQ. The CDR3 is CASSSHRSGTYEQYF. CDR3 in DNA: TGCGCCAGCAGCTCACACCGTAGCGGGACCTACGAGCAGTACTTC.